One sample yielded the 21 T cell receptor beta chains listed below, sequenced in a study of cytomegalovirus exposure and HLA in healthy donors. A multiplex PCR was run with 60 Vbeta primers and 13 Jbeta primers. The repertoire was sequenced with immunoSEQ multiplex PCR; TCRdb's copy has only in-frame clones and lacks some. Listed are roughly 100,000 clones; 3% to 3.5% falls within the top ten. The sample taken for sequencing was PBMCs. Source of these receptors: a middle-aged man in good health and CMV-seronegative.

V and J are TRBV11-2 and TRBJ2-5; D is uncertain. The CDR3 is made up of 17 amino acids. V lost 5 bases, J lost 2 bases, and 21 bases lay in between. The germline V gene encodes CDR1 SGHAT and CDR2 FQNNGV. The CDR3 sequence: CASSPPVSSPFQETQYF. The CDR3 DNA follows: TGTGCCAGCAGCCCCCCGGTGTCAAGCCCCTTTCAAGAGACCCAGTACTTC.

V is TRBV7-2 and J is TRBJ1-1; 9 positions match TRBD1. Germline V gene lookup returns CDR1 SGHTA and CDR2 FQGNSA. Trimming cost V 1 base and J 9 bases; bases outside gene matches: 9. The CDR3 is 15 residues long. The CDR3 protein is CASSLGQYRGQQAFF. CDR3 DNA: TGTGCCAGCAGCTTAGGTCAGTACAGGGGGCAGCAAGCTTTCTTT.

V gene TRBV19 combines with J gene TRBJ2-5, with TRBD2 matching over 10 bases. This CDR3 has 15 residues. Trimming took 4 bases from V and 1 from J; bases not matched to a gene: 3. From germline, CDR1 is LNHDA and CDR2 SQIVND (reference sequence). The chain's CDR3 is CASSTAGGFQETQYF. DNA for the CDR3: TGTGCCAGTAGTACAGCGGGAGGGTTCCAAGAGACCCAGTACTTC.

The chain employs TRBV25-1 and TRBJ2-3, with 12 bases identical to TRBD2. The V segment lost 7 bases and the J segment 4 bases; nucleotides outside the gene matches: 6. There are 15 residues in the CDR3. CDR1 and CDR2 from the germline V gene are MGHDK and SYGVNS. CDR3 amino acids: CASTPTSGSADTQYF. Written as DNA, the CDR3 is TGTGCCAGCACCCCGACTAGCGGGAGCGCAGATACGCAGTATTTT.

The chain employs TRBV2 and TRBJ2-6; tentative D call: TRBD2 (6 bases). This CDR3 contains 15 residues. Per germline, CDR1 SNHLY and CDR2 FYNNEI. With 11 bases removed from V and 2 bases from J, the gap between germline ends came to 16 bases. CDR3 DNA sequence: TGTGCCTCCAAGGGCGGGGTTGCTGGGGCCAACGTCCTGACTTTC. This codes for CASKGGVAGANVLTF.

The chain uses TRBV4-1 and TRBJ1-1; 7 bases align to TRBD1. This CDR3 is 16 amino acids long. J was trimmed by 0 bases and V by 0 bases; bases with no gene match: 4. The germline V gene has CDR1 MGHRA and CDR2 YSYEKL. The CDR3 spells CASSQDGGTVNTEAFF. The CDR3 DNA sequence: TGCGCCAGCAGCCAAGATGGTGGGACAGTGAACACTGAAGCTTTCTTT.

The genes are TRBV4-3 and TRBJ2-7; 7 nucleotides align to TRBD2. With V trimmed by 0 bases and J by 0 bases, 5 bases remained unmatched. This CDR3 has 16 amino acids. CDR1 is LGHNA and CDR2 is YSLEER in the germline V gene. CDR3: CASSQDTGGSSYEQYF. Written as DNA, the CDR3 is TGCGCCAGCAGCCAAGATACAGGCGGGAGCTCCTACGAGCAGTACTTC.

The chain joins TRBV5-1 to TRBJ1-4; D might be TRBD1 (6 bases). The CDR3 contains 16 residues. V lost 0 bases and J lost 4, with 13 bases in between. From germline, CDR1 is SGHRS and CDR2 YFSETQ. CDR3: CASSLGRGGFNEKLFF. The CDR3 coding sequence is TGCGCCAGCAGCTTGGGCCGGGGGGGCTTTAATGAAAAACTGTTTTTT.

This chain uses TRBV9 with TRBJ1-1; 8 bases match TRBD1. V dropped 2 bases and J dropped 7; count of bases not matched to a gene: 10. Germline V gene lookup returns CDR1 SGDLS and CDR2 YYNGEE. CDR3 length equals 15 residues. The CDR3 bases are TGTGCCAGCAGCGTTACAGGGGGACCACTGATTGAAGCTTTCTTT. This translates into CASSVTGGPLIEAFF.

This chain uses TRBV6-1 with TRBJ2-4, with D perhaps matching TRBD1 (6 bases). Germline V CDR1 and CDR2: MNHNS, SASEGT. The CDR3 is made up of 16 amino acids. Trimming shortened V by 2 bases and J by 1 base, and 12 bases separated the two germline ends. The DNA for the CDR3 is TGTGCCAGCAGTGAAAGCGACAGGCTGGCCAAAAACATTCAGTACTTC. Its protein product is CASSESDRLAKNIQYF.

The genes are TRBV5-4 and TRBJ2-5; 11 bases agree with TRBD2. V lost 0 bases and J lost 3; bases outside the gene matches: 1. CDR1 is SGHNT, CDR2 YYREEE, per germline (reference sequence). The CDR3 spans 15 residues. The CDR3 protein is CASSLGGLAEETQYF. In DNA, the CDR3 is TGTGCCAGCAGCTTGGGGGGACTAGCGGAAGAGACCCAGTACTTC.

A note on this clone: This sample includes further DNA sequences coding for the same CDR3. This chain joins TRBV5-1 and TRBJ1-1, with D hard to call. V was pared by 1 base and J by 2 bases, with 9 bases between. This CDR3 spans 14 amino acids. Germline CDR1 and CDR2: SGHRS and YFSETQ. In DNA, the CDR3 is TGCGCCAGCAGCTTGACCCGCGGCAACACTGAAGCTTTCTTT. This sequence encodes CASSLTRGNTEAFF.

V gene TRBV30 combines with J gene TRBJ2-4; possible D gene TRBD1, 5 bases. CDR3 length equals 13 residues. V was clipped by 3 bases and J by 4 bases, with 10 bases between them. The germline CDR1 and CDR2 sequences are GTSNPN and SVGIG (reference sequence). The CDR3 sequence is CAWSEQGKNIQYF. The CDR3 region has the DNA TGTGCCTGGAGCGAGCAGGGAAAAAACATTCAGTACTTC. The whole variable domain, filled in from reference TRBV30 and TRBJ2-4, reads SQTIHQWPATLVQPVGSPLSLECTVEGTSNPNLYWYRQAAGRGLQLLFYSVGIGQISSEVPQNLSASRPQDRQFILSSKKLLLSDSGFYLCAWSEQGKNIQYFGAGTRLSVL.

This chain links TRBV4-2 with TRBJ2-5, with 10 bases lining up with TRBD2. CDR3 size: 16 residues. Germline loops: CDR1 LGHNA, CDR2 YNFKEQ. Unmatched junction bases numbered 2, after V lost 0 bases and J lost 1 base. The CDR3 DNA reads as TGTGCCAGCAGCCAAGAACTAGCGGGATCCCAAGAGACCCAGTACTTC. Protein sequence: CASSQELAGSQETQYF.

The CDR3 sequence is CASSPSENYGYTF. The CDR3 DNA follows: TGTGCCAGCTCACCTTCAGAAAACTATGGCTACACCTTC. This rearrangement joins TRBV18 to TRBJ1-2; D unresolved. This CDR3 is built from 13 residues. V lost 3 bases to trimming and J lost 2 bases, with 7 bases between them. Germline V gene lookup returns CDR1 KGHSH and CDR2 LQKENI. Combining the CDR3 with reference TRBV18 and TRBJ1-2 gives the whole variable domain NAGVMQNPRHLVRRRGQEARLRCSPMKGHSHVYWYRQLPEEGLKFMVYLQKENIIDESGMPKERFSAEFPKEGPSILRIQQVVRGDSAAYFCASSPSENYGYTFGSGTRLTVV.

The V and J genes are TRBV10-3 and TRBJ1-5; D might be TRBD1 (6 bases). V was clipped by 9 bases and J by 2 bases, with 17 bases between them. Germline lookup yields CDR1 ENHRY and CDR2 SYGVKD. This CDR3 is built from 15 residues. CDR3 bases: TGTGCCATTAGGGGGTCAAACATCGGCAATCAGCCCCAGCATTTT. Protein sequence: CAIRGSNIGNQPQHF.

CDR3 loop: CASSIDRWGDQPQHF. The CDR3 DNA reads TGTGCCAGTAGTATAGATCGGTGGGGGGATCAGCCCCAGCATTTT. The chain uses TRBV19 and TRBJ1-5; D is possibly TRBD1 (5 bases). V gave up 0 bases and J gave up 5 bases, with 11 bases separating them. This CDR3 is 15 amino acids long. Germline CDR1 LNHDA, CDR2 SQIVND (reference sequence).

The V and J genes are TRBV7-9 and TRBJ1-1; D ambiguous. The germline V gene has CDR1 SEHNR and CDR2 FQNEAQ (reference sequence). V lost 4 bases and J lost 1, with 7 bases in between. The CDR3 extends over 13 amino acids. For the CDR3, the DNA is TGTGCCAGCAGCTCACAGACGAACACTGAAGCTTTCTTT. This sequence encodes CASSSQTNTEAFF.

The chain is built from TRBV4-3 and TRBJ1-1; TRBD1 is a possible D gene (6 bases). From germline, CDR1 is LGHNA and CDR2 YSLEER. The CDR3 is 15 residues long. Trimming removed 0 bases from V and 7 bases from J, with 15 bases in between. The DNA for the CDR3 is TGCGCCAGCAGCCAAGATCCCGGGGGGCAGGTTGAAGCTTTCTTT. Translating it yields CASSQDPGGQVEAFF.

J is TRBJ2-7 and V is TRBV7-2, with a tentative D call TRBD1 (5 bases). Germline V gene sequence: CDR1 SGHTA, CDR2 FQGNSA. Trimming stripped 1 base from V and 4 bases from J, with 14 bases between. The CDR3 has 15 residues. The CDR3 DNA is TGTGCCAGCAGCTTAGACTCCAGGGTCGGTTACGAGCAGTACTTC. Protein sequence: CASSLDSRVGYEQYF. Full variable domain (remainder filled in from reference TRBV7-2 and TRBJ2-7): GAGVSQSPSNKVTEKGKDVELRCDPISGHTALYWYRQSLGQGLEFLIYFQGNSAPDKSGLPSDRFSAERTGGSVSTLTIQRTQQEDSAVYLCASSLDSRVGYEQYFGPGTRLTVT.

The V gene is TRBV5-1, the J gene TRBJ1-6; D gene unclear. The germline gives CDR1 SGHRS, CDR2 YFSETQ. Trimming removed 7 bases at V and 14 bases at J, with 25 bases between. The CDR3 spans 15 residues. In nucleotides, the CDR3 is TGCGCCAGCCGATATGACACCACCGTGATATCGGCCCTCCACTTT. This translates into CASRYDTTVISALHF.